Listed here is a single TCR beta chain. The antigen remains undetermined. This may arise from a read error, as a much more abundant clone is one base away. As the CDR3 is not closed by the conserved phenylalanine or tryptophan, this likely results from a read error. With iRepertoire HTBI primers and Arm-PCR of CDR3 regions, TCR beta libraries were built. TCRdb itself ran the multiplex PCR reads through MiXCR, one entry per CDR3 protein. The sample has over 300,000 distinct CDR3 sequences, about 19% seen once. This specimen comes from a study of regulatory T cells in long-lasting Graves disease. Overall study results and limits: Persistent patients shared more public clonotypes (2,741) than newly diagnosed patients (966). TRBV28, TRBJ1-2 and TRBJ2-5 emerged as the favored segments in persistent disease.

Time point defined: persistent/refractory GD, antithyroid drugs over 5 years with positive TRAb. Following extraction of RNA from PBMCs, that RNA was used to make the TCR library. Graves' disease diagnosis followed American Thyroid Association guidelines. The V end was cut by 4 bases, the J end by 4 bases, with 16 bases between. The CDR3 is made up of 15 amino acids. Looked up from germline, CDR1 is MDHEN and CDR2 is SYDVKM. This TCR was sampled from a female donor with Graves disease. V is TRBV28 and J is TRBJ2-5; possible D gene TRBD2, 5 bases. Material: peripheral blood mononuclear cells (PBMCs), obtained when the disease was refractory, from a patient treated with antithyroid drugs. CDR3 sequence reads: CASSSQLGLGETQYL. CDR3 sequence (DNA): TGTGCCAGCAGTTCGCAACTAGGACTGGGAGAGACCCAGTACCTC.